This T cell receptor (beta chain) was identified in a study of Graves' ophthalmopathy and Graves' hyperthyroidism. This CDR3 is 14 amino acids long. V was shortened by 1 base and J by 3 bases, with 9 bases between the two germline ends. Researchers took RNA transcripts and amplified TCR beta CDR3 regions from them. HTBI primers primed a first-round RT-PCR, and a second-round multiplex PCR followed. One entry per CDR3 protein, called by TCRdb with MiXCR from the multiplex PCR reads. In the table there are about half a million distinct CDR3 sequences, approximately 14% of which are singletons. This TCR was sampled from a woman in her twenties or thirties with Graves' ophthalmopathy. V and J are TRBV12-3 or TRBV12-4 and TRBJ2-5; D might be TRBD1 (5 bases). Sequencing was carried out using blood. For the CDR3, the DNA is TGTGCCAGCAGTTTAGGCAGGGATGAAGAGACCCAGTACTTC. Its protein product is CASSLGRDEETQYF.